These 10 T cell receptor beta chains came from one sample sequenced in a study of blood T cell repertoires in COVID-19. The repertoire was sequenced with immunoSEQ multiplex PCR; TCRdb's copy has only in-frame clones and lacks some. The sample holds approximately 110,000 clones; about 91% are singletons and the top ten take 0.88%. Material: peripheral blood. All receptors come from a woman aged 45-65 years with active or convalescent COVID-19.

This chain connects TRBV7-8 to TRBJ2-3; 10 nucleotides match TRBD2. CDR3 length equals 16 residues. CDR1 and CDR2 (germline): SGHVS, FQNEAQ. V lost 4 bases to trimming and J lost 4 bases; unmatched junction nucleotides: 8. The CDR3 loop reads CASSSLAGAGPDTQYF. The CDR3, as DNA: TGTGCCAGCAGCTCGCTAGCGGGAGCCGGCCCAGATACGCAGTATTTT.

The chain employs TRBV19 and TRBJ2-5; 7 bases are a match to TRBD2. The CDR3 runs 15 residues. Trimming at V came to 2 bases and at J to 2 bases, leaving 5 bases not matched to a gene. Germline CDR1 and CDR2: LNHDA and SQIVND (reference sequence). The CDR3 sequence is CASSIWGGGQETQYF. The CDR3 nucleotides are TGTGCCAGTAGTATATGGGGCGGGGGACAAGAGACCCAGTACTTC.

A remark on this clone: Compared with germline, one end of the junction differs, possibly owing to a read error. Other DNA sequences in the sample encode the same CDR3. The chain couples TRBV5-4 to TRBJ2-1; TRBD1 aligns across 9 bases. In germline, CDR1 is SGHNT, CDR2 YYREEE (reference sequence). CDR3 length: 15 residues. CDR3 DNA: TGTGCTAGCAGCTCGGGACAGGGATATTCCAATGAGCAGTTCTTC. Translation gives CASSSGQGYSNEQFF.

The chain combines TRBV28 with TRBJ1-5; weak D call: TRBD1 (5 bases). This CDR3 comprises 13 residues. V shed 3 bases and J shed 7 bases, with 10 bases lying between them. Per germline, CDR1 MDHEN and CDR2 SYDVKM. The CDR3 here is CASSFREGQPQHF. CDR3 DNA sequence: TGTGCCAGCAGTTTCAGGGAGGGACAGCCCCAGCATTTT.

The chain is built from TRBV7-9 and TRBJ2-7; D gene unclear. Trimming shortened V by 5 bases and J by 0 bases, and 11 bases separated the two germline ends. The CDR3 sequence is 14 residues long. Per germline, CDR1 SEHNR and CDR2 FQNEAQ (reference sequence). This chain's CDR3 is CASSPVSISYEQYF. CDR3 nucleotides: TGTGCCAGCAGCCCTGTTAGCATCTCCTACGAGCAGTACTTC.

The chain has TRBV28 and TRBJ2-1; D possibly corresponds to TRBD1 (6 bases). V was cut by 1 base and J by 7 bases, with 11 bases left in between. The CDR3 covers 14 residues. CDR1 MDHEN and CDR2 SYDVKM come from the germline V gene. CDR3 loop: CASSLYRVLNEQFF. CDR3 sequence (DNA): TGTGCCAGCAGTTTATACAGGGTGTTGAATGAGCAGTTCTTC.

The chain has TRBV9 and TRBJ1-2; possibly TRBD1 for D (5 bases). The CDR3 covers 15 residues. The germline V gene encodes CDR1 SGDLS and CDR2 YYNGEE. Deletions cut 1 base from V and 3 bases from J, with 13 bases between. The CDR3 coding sequence is TGTGCCAGCAGCGTAATACCCCCGGGGGACTATGGCTACACCTTC. It codes for CASSVIPPGDYGYTF.

The chain has TRBV24-1 and TRBJ2-7; 7 positions match TRBD1. J gave up 4 bases and V 2 bases, and 4 bases lay outside the gene matches. CDR3 length: 14 residues. CDR1 and CDR2 (germline): KGHDR, SFDVKD. The CDR3 is CATSDSRTGYEQYF. For the CDR3, the DNA is TGTGCCACCAGTGATTCGCGGACAGGATACGAGCAGTACTTC.

V and J are TRBV30 and TRBJ2-1, with 10 nucleotides matching TRBD2. The germline V gene has CDR1 GTSNPN and CDR2 SVGIG (reference sequence). V lost 0 bases, J lost 4 bases, and 3 bases stayed unmatched. The length of the CDR3 is 15 residues. The CDR3 bases are TGTGCCTGGAGTGTATCTAGCGGGAGATACAATGAGCAGTTCTTC. Translation: CAWSVSSGRYNEQFF.

The chain recombines TRBV15 with TRBJ2-5; 8 positions agree with TRBD1. Germline V gives CDR1 LNHNV, CDR2 YYDKDF (reference sequence). The trim removed 1 base at V and 5 bases at J, leaving 6 bases unmatched. The CDR3 extends over 15 amino acids. The CDR3 sequence is CATSRGQGASETQYF. The CDR3 DNA follows: TGTGCCACCAGCAGAGGCCAGGGGGCGAGTGAGACCCAGTACTTC.